This is a list of T cell receptor beta chains from one sample in a study of blood T cell repertoires in COVID-19. The method was immunoSEQ multiplex PCR; TCRdb's version includes in-frame clones alone and lacks a portion of them. The table records over 200,000 clones, 86% of them present only once. Material: peripheral blood. Receptor source: a man aged 35-49 years who had recovered from COVID-19. Both conserved end residues are part of each CDR3. A D gene is named only where the DNA matches it firmly. Rows may omit the clone size; those that give it use once, few, many or a size class.

V	J	D	size	DNA	CDR3
TRBV5-5	TRBJ1-1	NA	NA	TGTGCCAGCAGCCCGAGCGTGAGGCACACTGAAGCTTTCTTT	CASSPSVRHTEAFF
TRBV6-6	TRBJ2-7	TRBD1	NA	TGTGCCAGCACAAGGACAGGGGGTAGCGAGCAGTACTTC	CASTRTGGSEQYF
TRBV6-2/TRBV6-3	TRBJ2-7	NA	NA	TGTGCCAGCAGTTACGCGGTCCTATCCTCCTACGAGCAGTACTTC	CASSYAVLSSYEQYF
TRBV4-2	TRBJ2-7	NA	NA	TGTGCCAGCAGCCCGACAGGGACTCACTACGAGCAGTACTTC	CASSPTGTHYEQYF
TRBV7-7	TRBJ2-2	TRBD2	NA	TGTGCCAGCAGCTCAAACCGGGGACTAGCGGGAGCTCACACCGGGGAGCTGTTTTTT	CASSSNRGLAGAHTGELFF
TRBV2	TRBJ1-2	TRBD1	NA	TGTGCCAGCAGTGAGATAGGCGGGACAGGGTCTCAGGGCTACACCTTC	CASSEIGGTGSQGYTF
TRBV14	TRBJ2-7	TRBD1	few	TGTGCCAGCAGCCAAGTAAGGGGGACAGGGACTTACGAGCAGTACTTC	CASSQVRGTGTYEQYF
TRBV6-5	TRBJ2-1	NA	NA	TGTGCCAGCAGTAGGCCGGGACTGCCCTACAATGAGCAGTTCTTC	CASSRPGLPYNEQFF
TRBV5-6	TRBJ2-1	NA	NA	TGTGCCAGCAGCTTTAAAGCGGTAACCTACAATGAGCAGTTCTTC	CASSFKAVTYNEQFF
TRBV9	TRBJ2-2	NA	NA	TGTGCCAGCAGCTCCGACAGGGAGGACACCGGGGAGCTGTTTTTT	CASSSDREDTGELFF
TRBV10-3	TRBJ2-5	TRBD2	NA	TGTGCCATCAGTGACCAACTAGCGGGGGCTACAGGTGAAGAGACCCAGTACTTC	CAISDQLAGATGEETQYF
TRBV3-1/TRBV3-2	TRBJ2-5	NA	NA	TGTGCCAGCAGCCTGGGCCACTGGGAGACCCAGTACTTC	CASSLGHWETQYF
TRBV5-1	TRBJ2-3	TRBD2	NA	TGCGCCAGCAGCTGGGTTGGCGGCGGGGGGACAGATACGCAGTATTTT	CASSWVGGGGTDTQYF
TRBV6-6	TRBJ1-2	TRBD1	few	TGTGCCAGCAGGAGGGACAGCAGTGTTTATGGCTACACCTTC	CASRRDSSVYGYTF
TRBV5-1	TRBJ2-3	NA	once	TGCGCCAGCAGCTTGGATACTCCGCCGGATACGCAGTATTTT	CASSLDTPPDTQYF
TRBV4-2	TRBJ1-6	NA	NA	TGTGCCAGCAGCCAGGCAGGTGATTCACCCCTCCACTTT	CASSQAGDSPLHF
TRBV6-5	TRBJ1-5	NA	NA	TGTGCCAGCAAAACTGGGAGTCAGCCCCAGCATTTT	CASKTGSQPQHF
TRBV7-2	TRBJ1-5	NA	NA	TGTGCCAGCAGCTTAGACCCTGGGGGCCCTACGCCCCAGCATTTT	CASSLDPGGPTPQHF
TRBV4-3	TRBJ2-7	TRBD2	NA	TGCGCCAGCAGCCAAGGACTAGCGGAAGCCTACGAGCAGTACTTC	CASSQGLAEAYEQYF
TRBV7-9	TRBJ1-5	TRBD1	NA	TGTGCCAGCAGCTTTGGGGACAGGAGCAATCAGCCCCAGCATTTT	CASSFGDRSNQPQHF
TRBV27	TRBJ1-1	TRBD1	NA	TGTGCCAGCAGCCTCTGGGCGGGTCAGGGGGCAACTGAAGCTTTCTTT	CASSLWAGQGATEAFF
TRBV2	TRBJ2-1	NA	NA	TGTGCCAGCAGTGAAGTAGGCCAGGGGGGAGGTGAGCAGTTCTTC	CASSEVGQGGGEQFF
TRBV14	TRBJ2-7	TRBD2	NA	TGTGCCAGCAGCCAAAAAAAGGCGGGGGGCCAGTACTTC	CASSQKKAGGQYF
TRBV15	TRBJ2-3	TRBD1	NA	TGTGCCACCAGCACCGGGACAGGGTATGGAAATACGCAGTATTTT	CATSTGTGYGNTQYF
TRBV5-4	TRBJ1-5	NA	NA	TGTGCCAGCAGCCGGGAAAATCAGCCCCAGCATTTT	CASSRENQPQHF
TRBV11-2	TRBJ2-7	TRBD2	NA	TGTGCCAGCAGCCCCCTGGTTGGCGGGAGGGCCTCCTACGAGCAGTACTTC	CASSPLVGGRASYEQYF